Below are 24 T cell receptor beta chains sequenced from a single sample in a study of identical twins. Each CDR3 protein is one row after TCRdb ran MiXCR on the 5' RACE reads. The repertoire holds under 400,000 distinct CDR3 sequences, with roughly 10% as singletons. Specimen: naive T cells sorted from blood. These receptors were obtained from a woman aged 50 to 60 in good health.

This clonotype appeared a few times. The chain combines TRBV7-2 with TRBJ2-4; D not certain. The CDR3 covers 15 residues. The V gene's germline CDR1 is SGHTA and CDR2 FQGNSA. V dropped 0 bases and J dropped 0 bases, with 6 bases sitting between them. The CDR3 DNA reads TGTGCCAGCAGCTTAGCGGCGGTAGCCAAAAACATTCAGTACTTC. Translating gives CASSLAAVAKNIQYF. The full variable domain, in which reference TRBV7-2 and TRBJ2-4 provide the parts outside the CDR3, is GAGVSQSPSNKVTEKGKDVELRCDPISGHTALYWYRQSLGQGLEFLIYFQGNSAPDKSGLPSDRFSAERTGGSVSTLTIQRTQQEDSAVYLCASSLAAVAKNIQYFGAGTRLSVL.

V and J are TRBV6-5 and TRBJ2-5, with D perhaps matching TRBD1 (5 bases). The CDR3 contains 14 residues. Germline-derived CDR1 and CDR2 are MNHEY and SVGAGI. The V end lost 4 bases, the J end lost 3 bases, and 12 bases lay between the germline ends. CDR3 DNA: TGTGCCAGCAGTTCCGCTGGGGCAGAAGAGACCCAGTACTTC. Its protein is CASSSAGAEETQYF.

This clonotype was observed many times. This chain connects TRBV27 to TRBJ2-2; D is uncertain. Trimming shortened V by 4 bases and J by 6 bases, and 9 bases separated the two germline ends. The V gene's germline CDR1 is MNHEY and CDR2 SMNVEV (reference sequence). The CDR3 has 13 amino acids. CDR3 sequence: CASSWVNAGELFF. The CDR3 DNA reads TGTGCCAGCAGTTGGGTTAACGCCGGGGAGCTGTTTTTT.

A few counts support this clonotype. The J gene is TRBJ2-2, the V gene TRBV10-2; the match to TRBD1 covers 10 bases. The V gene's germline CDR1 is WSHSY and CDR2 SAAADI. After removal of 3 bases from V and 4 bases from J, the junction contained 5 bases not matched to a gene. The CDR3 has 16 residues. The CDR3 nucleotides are TGCGCCAGCAGTGATTGGACAGGGGGAATCACCGGGGAGCTGTTTTTT. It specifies CASSDWTGGITGELFF.

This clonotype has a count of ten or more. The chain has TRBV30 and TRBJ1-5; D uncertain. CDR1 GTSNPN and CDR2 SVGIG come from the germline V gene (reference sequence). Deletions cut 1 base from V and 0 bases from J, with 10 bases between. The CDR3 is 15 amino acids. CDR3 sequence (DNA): TGTGCCTGGAGTGGAGGGAGCTATAGCAATCAGCCCCAGCATTTT. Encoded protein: CAWSGGSYSNQPQHF.

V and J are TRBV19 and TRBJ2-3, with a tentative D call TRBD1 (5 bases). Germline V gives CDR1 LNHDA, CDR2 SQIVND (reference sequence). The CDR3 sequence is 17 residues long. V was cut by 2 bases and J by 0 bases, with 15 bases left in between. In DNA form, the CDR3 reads TGTGCCAGTAGTATATGGGCAGGGTCAGCTAGCACAGATACGCAGTATTTT. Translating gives CASSIWAGSASTDTQYF.

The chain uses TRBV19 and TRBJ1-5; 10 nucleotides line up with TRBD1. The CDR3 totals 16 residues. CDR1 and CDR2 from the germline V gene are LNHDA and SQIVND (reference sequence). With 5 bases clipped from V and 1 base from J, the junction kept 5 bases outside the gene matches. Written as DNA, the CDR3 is TGTGCCAGTAGTCCGACGGACAGGGGGAGCAATCAGCCCCAGCATTTT. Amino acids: CASSPTDRGSNQPQHF.

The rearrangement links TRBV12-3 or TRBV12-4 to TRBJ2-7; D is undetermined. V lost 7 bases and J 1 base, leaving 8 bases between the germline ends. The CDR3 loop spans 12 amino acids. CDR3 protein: CASNGPSYEQYF. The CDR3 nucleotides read TGTGCCAGCAACGGACCGTCCTACGAGCAGTACTTC.

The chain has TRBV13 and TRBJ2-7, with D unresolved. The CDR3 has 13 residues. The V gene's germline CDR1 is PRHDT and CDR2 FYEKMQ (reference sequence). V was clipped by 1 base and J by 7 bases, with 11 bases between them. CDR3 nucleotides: TGTGCCAGCAGCTTAGACGTTGTGGGGGAGCAGTACTTC. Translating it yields CASSLDVVGEQYF. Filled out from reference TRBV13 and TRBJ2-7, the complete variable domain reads AAGVIQSPRHLIKEKRETATLKCYPIPRHDTVYWYQQGPGQDPQFLISFYEKMQSDKGSIPDRFSAQQFSDYHSELNMSSLELGDSALYFCASSLDVVGEQYFGPGTRLTVT.

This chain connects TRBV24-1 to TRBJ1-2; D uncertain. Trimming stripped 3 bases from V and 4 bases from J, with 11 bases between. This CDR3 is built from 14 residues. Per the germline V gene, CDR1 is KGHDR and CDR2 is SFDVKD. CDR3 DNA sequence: TGTGCCACCAGTGATCCCGGACGCAGCTATGGCTACACCTTC. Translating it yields CATSDPGRSYGYTF.

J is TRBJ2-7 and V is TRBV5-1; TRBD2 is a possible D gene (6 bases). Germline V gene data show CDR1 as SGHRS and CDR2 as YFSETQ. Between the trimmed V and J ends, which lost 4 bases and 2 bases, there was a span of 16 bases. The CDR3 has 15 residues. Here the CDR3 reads CASSPGDPNPYEQYF. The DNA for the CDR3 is TGCGCCAGCAGCCCGGGGGACCCCAACCCCTACGAGCAGTACTTC. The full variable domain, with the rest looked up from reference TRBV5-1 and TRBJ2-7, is KAGVTQTPRYLIKTRGQQVTLSCSPISGHRSVSWYQQTPGQGLQFLFEYFSETQRNKGNFPGRFSGRQFSNSRSEMNVSTLELGDSALYLCASSPGDPNPYEQYFGPGTRLTVT.

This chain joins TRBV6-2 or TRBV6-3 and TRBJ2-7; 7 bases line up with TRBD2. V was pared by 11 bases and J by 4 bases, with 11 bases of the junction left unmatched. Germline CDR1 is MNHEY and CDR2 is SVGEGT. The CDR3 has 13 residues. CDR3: CAGRRAGVYEQYF. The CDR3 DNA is TGTGCCGGGCGGAGGGCGGGAGTGTACGAGCAGTACTTC.

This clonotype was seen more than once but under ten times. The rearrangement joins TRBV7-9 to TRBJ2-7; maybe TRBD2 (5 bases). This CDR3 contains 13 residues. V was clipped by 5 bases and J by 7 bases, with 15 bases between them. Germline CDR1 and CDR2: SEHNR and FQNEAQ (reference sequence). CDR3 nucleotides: TGTGCCAGCAGCGACGACTACGTGGGGGAGCAGTACTTC. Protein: CASSDDYVGEQYF.

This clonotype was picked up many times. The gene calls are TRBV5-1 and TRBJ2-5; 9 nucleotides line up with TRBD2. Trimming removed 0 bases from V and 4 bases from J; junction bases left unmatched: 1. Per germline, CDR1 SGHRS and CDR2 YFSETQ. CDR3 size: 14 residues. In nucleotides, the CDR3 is TGCGCCAGCAGCTTGGAACTAGCGGGAGAGACCCAGTACTTC. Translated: CASSLELAGETQYF.

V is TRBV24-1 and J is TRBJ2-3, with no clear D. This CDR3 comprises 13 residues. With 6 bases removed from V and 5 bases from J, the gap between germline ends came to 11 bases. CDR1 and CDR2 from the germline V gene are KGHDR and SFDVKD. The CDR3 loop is CATSFRPGDTQYF. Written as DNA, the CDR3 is TGTGCCACCAGTTTCCGGCCTGGAGATACGCAGTATTTT.

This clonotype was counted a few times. CDR3 DNA: TGTGCCAGCAGCTTAGTGTACAGGGGGCTTGACACCGGGGAGCTGTTTTTT. Residues: CASSLVYRGLDTGELFF. This chain uses TRBV7-2 with TRBJ2-2, with 9 bases matching TRBD1. J lost 3 bases, V lost 1 base, and 6 bases had no gene match. The germline V gene encodes CDR1 SGHTA and CDR2 FQGNSA. CDR3 length equals 17 residues.

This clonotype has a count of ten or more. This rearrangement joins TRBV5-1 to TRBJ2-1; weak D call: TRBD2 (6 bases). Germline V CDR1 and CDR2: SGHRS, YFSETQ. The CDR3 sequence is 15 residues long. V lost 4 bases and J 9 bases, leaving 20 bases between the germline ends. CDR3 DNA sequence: TGCGCCAGCAGCCCCTTAGACGGGGGTACGAGTGAGCAGTTCTTC. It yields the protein CASSPLDGGTSEQFF.

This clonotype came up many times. As DNA, the CDR3 is TGTGCCAGCAGTCTTCATAATTCACCCCTCCACTTT. Encoded protein: CASSLHNSPLHF. The chain carries TRBV7-9 and TRBJ1-6; no clear D gene. Between the trimmed V and J ends, which lost 6 bases and 5 bases, there was a span of 5 bases. CDR1 and CDR2 from the germline V gene are SEHNR and FQNEAQ (reference sequence). The CDR3 is 12 residues long.

The CDR3 bases are TGTGCCAGCAGCTTGGTCGGGGGAATTGCAAATCAGCCCCAGCATTTT. Translated: CASSLVGGIANQPQHF. The chain couples TRBV5-5 to TRBJ1-5; perhaps TRBD1 as D (5 bases). The CDR3 contains 16 residues. The germline CDR1 and CDR2 sequences are SGHKS and YYEKEE (reference sequence). V lost 0 bases and J lost 4, with 14 bases in between. The whole variable domain, remainder taken from reference TRBV5-5 and TRBJ1-5, is DAGVTQSPTHLIKTRGQQVTLRCSPISGHKSVSWYQQVLGQGPQFIFQYYEKEERGRGNFPDRFSARQFPNYSSELNVNALLLGDSALYLCASSLVGGIANQPQHFGDGTRLSIL.

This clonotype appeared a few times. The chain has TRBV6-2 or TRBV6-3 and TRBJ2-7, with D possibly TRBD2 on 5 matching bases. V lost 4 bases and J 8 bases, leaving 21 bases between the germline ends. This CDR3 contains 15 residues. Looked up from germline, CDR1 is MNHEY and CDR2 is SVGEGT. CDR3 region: CASSWRPGPSTKQYV. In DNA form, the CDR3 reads TGTGCCAGCAGTTGGAGGCCCGGGCCATCTACGAAGCAGTACGTC.

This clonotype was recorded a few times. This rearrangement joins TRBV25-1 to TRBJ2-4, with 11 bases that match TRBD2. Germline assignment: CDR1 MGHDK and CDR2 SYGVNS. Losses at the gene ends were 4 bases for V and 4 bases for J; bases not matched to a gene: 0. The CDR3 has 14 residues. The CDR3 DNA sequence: TGTGCCAGCAGTGGACTAGCGGGAAAAAACATTCAGTACTTC. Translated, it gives CASSGLAGKNIQYF.

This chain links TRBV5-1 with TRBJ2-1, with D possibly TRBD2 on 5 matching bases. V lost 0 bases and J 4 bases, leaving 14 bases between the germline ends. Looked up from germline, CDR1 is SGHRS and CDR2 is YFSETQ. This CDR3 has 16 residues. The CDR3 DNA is TGCGCCAGCAGCTTGGGCGGGCGAGGGTATTACAATGAGCAGTTCTTC. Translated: CASSLGGRGYYNEQFF.

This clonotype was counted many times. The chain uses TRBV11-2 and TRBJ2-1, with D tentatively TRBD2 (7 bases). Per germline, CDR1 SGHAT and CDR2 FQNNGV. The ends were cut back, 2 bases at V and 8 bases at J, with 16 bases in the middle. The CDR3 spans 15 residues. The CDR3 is CASSLNYRGGDEQFF. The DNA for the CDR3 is TGTGCCAGCAGCTTAAACTATCGCGGGGGCGATGAGCAGTTCTTC.

Here the CDR3 DNA reads TGTGCCAGCAGTTACTTAGGGCCTTCCACCGGGGAGCTGTTTTTT. Protein: CASSYLGPSTGELFF. The chain couples TRBV6-5 to TRBJ2-2; D call uncertain. V shed 1 base and J shed 4 bases, with 10 bases lying between them. This CDR3 spans 15 amino acids. Germline-derived CDR1 and CDR2 are MNHEY and SVGAGI.